Detailed here is one TCR beta chain. Both TRBC1 and TRBC2 were covered by a beta constant-region primer of two equimolar oligonucleotides. The ligated cDNA underwent four PCR rounds using SP2 and nested alpha and beta constant-region primers. A 12-nucleotide UMI and the SP2 primer were added to the cDNA 3' end by oligonucleotide ligation. One entry per CDR3 protein results from TCRdb running MiXCR on the UMI-ligation and nested PCR reads. The sample has around 130,000 distinct CDR3 sequences, about 36% seen once. The sample originates from a study of naive and memory T cell subsets. Looked up from germline, CDR1 is DFQATT and CDR2 is SNEGSKA (reference sequence). CDR3 length: 24 residues. V lost 0 bases, J lost 0 bases, and 22 bases stayed unmatched.

The chain recombines TRBV20-1 with TRBJ2-1; 14 positions match TRBD2. What was sequenced was central memory CD4+ T cells from blood. The sequence derives from a human donor in good health. Here the CDR3 DNA reads TGCAGTGCTAGAGATCGGATTGCGGTGTCGACTAGCGGGAGGGCCTTGAGCTCCTACAATGAGCAGTTCTTC. This gives the protein CSARDRIAVSTSGRALSSYNEQFF.